This T cell receptor beta chain was identified in a study of T cell repertoires in cytomegalovirus infection. Findings of the study overall: Ex vivo, HLA-C-restricted CMV-specific TCR beta clonotypes prevailed over the rest of the response.

MiXCR, run by TCRdb on the reads, gives a single entry per CDR3 protein. The table has under 600,000 distinct CDR3 sequences, 15% to 20% seen once. This clonotype was picked up a small number of times. Antigen specificity is unknown. Input material: CD8+ T cells from PBMCs. This sequence originates from a human donor in good health (CMV status not recorded). Some clones in this sample may be carry-over from other donors' samples.

The CDR3: CASGLPSSGSYEQYF. The CDR3 bases are TGTGCTAGTGGTTTGCCGTCTAGCGGTTCCTACGAGCAGTACTTC. The chain employs TRBV12-5 and TRBJ2-7, with 7 bases that match TRBD2. The germline CDR1 and CDR2 sequences are LGHNT and FRNRAP. The CDR3 consists of 15 residues. V lost 2 bases, J lost 1 base, and 5 bases stayed unmatched.